These T cell receptor beta chains were read from a single sample in a study of technical replicates of blood from a handful of donors. Repertoires were generated with immunoSEQ multiplex PCR, while TCRdb's copy carries only in-frame clones and drops some. This table holds roughly 100,000 clones, around 93% found once. Sequenced sample: T cells isolated from PBMCs. These receptor sequences come from a human donor in good health. CDR3s include the opening cysteine and the closing phenylalanine or tryptophan. The D gene is left open where the match is weak. Size is omitted from some rows. Given values are once, few, many or a class for expanded clones.

D gene: -
J gene: TRBJ2-7
V gene: TRBV27
clone size: -
CDR3 length: 11
CDR3 protein: CASGQGYEQYF
CDR3 DNA: TGTGCCAGTGGCCAGGGTTACGAGCAGTACTTC

D gene: TRBD1
J gene: TRBJ2-5
V gene: TRBV4-2
clone size: -
CDR3 length: 15
CDR3 protein: CASSLSGQGRGTQYF
CDR3 DNA: TGTGCCAGCAGCCTCTCGGGACAGGGACGCGGGACCCAGTACTTC

D gene: TRBD2
J gene: TRBJ2-2
V gene: TRBV7-3
clone size: -
CDR3 length: 14
CDR3 protein: CASRKGTSTGELFF
CDR3 DNA: TGTGCCAGCAGGAAGGGGACTAGCACCGGGGAGCTGTTTTTT

D gene: -
J gene: TRBJ1-4
V gene: TRBV14
clone size: -
CDR3 length: 15
CDR3 protein: CASSQVRQYREKLFF
CDR3 DNA: TGTGCCAGCAGCCAAGTGAGGCAGTACCGCGAAAAACTGTTTTTT

D gene: TRBD1
J gene: TRBJ2-1
V gene: TRBV7-3
clone size: -
CDR3 length: 15
CDR3 protein: CASSPGTGFYNEQFF
CDR3 DNA: TGTGCCAGCAGCCCCGGGACAGGGTTTTACAATGAGCAGTTCTTC

D gene: -
J gene: TRBJ1-2
V gene: TRBV7-9
clone size: -
CDR3 length: 13
CDR3 protein: CASSSGHLYGYTF
CDR3 DNA: TGTGCCAGCAGCTCAGGACACCTCTATGGCTACACCTTC

D gene: TRBD2
J gene: TRBJ2-1
V gene: TRBV18
clone size: -
CDR3 length: 16
CDR3 protein: CASSPVAGGTNNEQFF
CDR3 DNA: TGTGCCAGCTCACCGGTGGCGGGAGGGACTAACAATGAGCAGTTCTTC

D gene: -
J gene: TRBJ1-4
V gene: TRBV7-6
clone size: -
CDR3 length: 14
CDR3 protein: CASSAIGGVEKLFF
CDR3 DNA: TGTGCCAGCAGCGCTATAGGAGGGGTGGAAAAACTGTTTTTT

D gene: TRBD1
J gene: TRBJ1-2
V gene: TRBV14
clone size: -
CDR3 length: 15
CDR3 protein: CASSQDRTGGHGYTF
CDR3 DNA: TGTGCCAGCAGCCAAGATCGAACAGGGGGCCATGGCTACACCTTC

D gene: -
J gene: TRBJ1-4
V gene: TRBV9
clone size: -
CDR3 length: 14
CDR3 protein: CASSVAGTNEKLFF
CDR3 DNA: TGTGCCAGCAGCGTAGCAGGGACTAATGAAAAACTGTTTTTT

D gene: -
J gene: TRBJ2-3
V gene: TRBV9
clone size: -
CDR3 length: 16
CDR3 protein: CASSPTGGGYTDTQYF
CDR3 DNA: TGTGCCAGCAGCCCCACAGGGGGGGGATACACAGATACGCAGTATTTT

D gene: -
J gene: TRBJ2-7
V gene: TRBV9
clone size: once
CDR3 length: 11
CDR3 protein: CASGSSGEQYF
CDR3 DNA: TGTGCCAGCGGTTCTTCGGGTGAGCAGTACTTC

D gene: TRBD1
J gene: TRBJ1-1
V gene: TRBV11-2
clone size: -
CDR3 length: 15
CDR3 protein: CASSQTGLRNTEAFF
CDR3 DNA: TGTGCCAGCAGTCAGACAGGGTTGAGGAACACTGAAGCTTTCTTT

D gene: TRBD2
J gene: TRBJ2-3
V gene: TRBV7-3
clone size: once
CDR3 length: 18
CDR3 protein: CASSLSGGTYAPLDTQYF
CDR3 DNA: TGTGCCAGCAGCTTGAGCGGGGGTACTTACGCACCCCTAGATACGCAGTATTTT

D gene: -
J gene: TRBJ2-7
V gene: TRBV28
clone size: -
CDR3 length: 15
CDR3 protein: CASSLAPAAQYEQYF
CDR3 DNA: TGTGCCAGCAGTTTAGCCCCCGCAGCGCAGTACGAGCAGTACTTC

D gene: -
J gene: TRBJ1-5
V gene: TRBV6-5
clone size: -
CDR3 length: 14
CDR3 protein: CASNRTRSDQPQHF
CDR3 DNA: TGTGCCAGTAATAGGACTCGTAGCGATCAGCCCCAGCATTTT

D gene: -
J gene: TRBJ1-2
V gene: TRBV10-3
clone size: -
CDR3 length: 16
CDR3 protein: CAISESQGPTNYGYTF
CDR3 DNA: TGTGCCATCAGTGAGAGCCAGGGGCCCACAAACTATGGCTACACCTTC

D gene: -
J gene: TRBJ2-3
V gene: TRBV2
clone size: -
CDR3 length: 15
CDR3 protein: CASRIQGLSTDTQYF
CDR3 DNA: TGTGCCAGCAGGATACAGGGCCTGAGCACAGATACGCAGTATTTT

D gene: TRBD1
J gene: TRBJ2-7
V gene: TRBV30
clone size: -
CDR3 length: 15
CDR3 protein: CAWSVGTGGSYEQYF
CDR3 DNA: TGTGCCTGGAGTGTAGGGACAGGGGGTTCATACGAGCAGTACTTC

D gene: TRBD2
J gene: TRBJ2-7
V gene: TRBV19
clone size: -
CDR3 length: 16
CDR3 protein: CASYPRAGTSPYEQYF
CDR3 DNA: TGTGCCAGCTACCCCAGAGCCGGGACTAGCCCCTACGAGCAGTACTTC

D gene: TRBD2
J gene: TRBJ2-1
V gene: TRBV5-4
clone size: -
CDR3 length: 15
CDR3 protein: CASSLGLAGANEQFF
CDR3 DNA: TGTGCCAGCAGCTTGGGGCTAGCGGGAGCCAATGAGCAGTTCTTC

D gene: -
J gene: TRBJ1-1
V gene: TRBV18
clone size: -
CDR3 length: 14
CDR3 protein: CASSPKEGPAEAFF
CDR3 DNA: TGTGCCAGCTCACCAAAAGAGGGCCCCGCTGAAGCTTTCTTT

D gene: -
J gene: TRBJ1-5
V gene: TRBV6-5
clone size: once
CDR3 length: 16
CDR3 protein: CASSYSYVEGNQPQHF
CDR3 DNA: TGTGCCAGCAGTTACTCCTATGTGGAGGGGAATCAGCCCCAGCATTTT

D gene: TRBD1
J gene: TRBJ1-6
V gene: TRBV7-2
clone size: -
CDR3 length: 12
CDR3 protein: CASSATGTPLHF
CDR3 DNA: TGTGCCAGCAGCGCGACAGGGACACCCCTCCACTTT

D gene: -
J gene: TRBJ2-1
V gene: TRBV29-1
clone size: -
CDR3 length: 12
CDR3 protein: CSDRQGGNEQFF
CDR3 DNA: TGCAGCGATCGACAGGGAGGCAATGAGCAGTTCTTC

D gene: TRBD1
J gene: TRBJ2-7
V gene: TRBV2
clone size: -
CDR3 length: 13
CDR3 protein: CASSGDRGYEQYF
CDR3 DNA: TGTGCCAGCAGTGGGGACAGGGGCTACGAGCAGTACTTC

D gene: TRBD2
J gene: TRBJ2-3
V gene: TRBV2
clone size: -
CDR3 length: 15
CDR3 protein: CASSEPSGRADTQYF
CDR3 DNA: TGTGCCAGCAGTGAACCCAGCGGGAGGGCGGATACGCAGTATTTT

D gene: -
J gene: TRBJ1-5
V gene: TRBV7-2
clone size: -
CDR3 length: 14
CDR3 protein: CASSLGQARQPQHF
CDR3 DNA: TGTGCCAGCAGCTTAGGGCAAGCCAGGCAGCCCCAGCATTTT

D gene: -
J gene: TRBJ2-7
V gene: TRBV30
clone size: -
CDR3 length: 14
CDR3 protein: CAWKFELAAYEQYF
CDR3 DNA: TGTGCCTGGAAGTTTGAGTTAGCGGCCTACGAGCAGTACTTC

D gene: -
J gene: TRBJ2-7
V gene: TRBV15
clone size: -
CDR3 length: 14
CDR3 protein: CATSHRLGDVEQYF
CDR3 DNA: TGTGCCACCAGCCATCGACTAGGGGACGTCGAGCAGTACTTC

D gene: -
J gene: TRBJ1-1
V gene: TRBV4-1
clone size: -
CDR3 length: 15
CDR3 protein: CASSQRASVNTEAFF
CDR3 DNA: TGCGCCAGCAGCCAACGTGCATCAGTGAACACTGAAGCTTTCTTT

D gene: TRBD2
J gene: TRBJ2-5
V gene: TRBV7-6
clone size: -
CDR3 length: 15
CDR3 protein: CASSLWLAGGETQYF
CDR3 DNA: TGTGCCAGCAGCTTATGGCTAGCGGGAGGAGAGACCCAGTACTTC

D gene: -
J gene: TRBJ1-3
V gene: TRBV10-1
clone size: -
CDR3 length: 15
CDR3 protein: CASSEGAESGNTIYF
CDR3 DNA: TGCGCCAGCAGTGAAGGGGCGGAATCTGGAAACACCATATATTTT

D gene: -
J gene: TRBJ2-7
V gene: TRBV27
clone size: few
CDR3 length: 15
CDR3 protein: CASSWGLPQGYEQYF
CDR3 DNA: TGTGCCAGCAGCTGGGGCCTCCCCCAAGGATACGAGCAGTACTTC

D gene: -
J gene: TRBJ2-2
V gene: TRBV11-2
clone size: -
CDR3 length: 14
CDR3 protein: CASRLGGITGELFF
CDR3 DNA: TGTGCCAGCAGATTAGGCGGGATCACCGGGGAGCTGTTTTTT

D gene: -
J gene: TRBJ1-2
V gene: TRBV30
clone size: once
CDR3 length: 13
CDR3 protein: CAWSVTEYYGYTF
CDR3 DNA: TGTGCCTGGAGTGTTACAGAATACTATGGCTACACCTTC

D gene: TRBD2
J gene: TRBJ2-5
V gene: TRBV27
clone size: -
CDR3 length: 15
CDR3 protein: CASSLSAGGQETQYF
CDR3 DNA: TGTGCCAGCAGTTTATCAGCGGGGGGGCAAGAGACCCAGTACTTC

D gene: TRBD2
J gene: TRBJ2-1
V gene: TRBV9
clone size: -
CDR3 length: 16
CDR3 protein: CASSVAGRGAINEQFF
CDR3 DNA: TGTGCCAGCAGCGTAGCGGGGAGGGGCGCAATCAATGAGCAGTTCTTC

D gene: TRBD2
J gene: TRBJ2-3
V gene: TRBV6-4
clone size: -
CDR3 length: 16
CDR3 protein: CASSVLAGGPTDTQYF
CDR3 DNA: TGTGCCAGCAGCGTGTTAGCGGGAGGGCCCACAGATACGCAGTATTTT

D gene: TRBD1
J gene: TRBJ2-2
V gene: TRBV19
clone size: -
CDR3 length: 14
CDR3 protein: CASTGTGITGELFF
CDR3 DNA: TGTGCCAGTACCGGGACAGGGATCACCGGGGAGCTGTTTTTT

D gene: -
J gene: TRBJ1-3
V gene: TRBV19
clone size: once
CDR3 length: 12
CDR3 protein: CASLSSGNTIYF
CDR3 DNA: TGTGCCAGCTTGAGCTCTGGAAACACCATATATTTT

D gene: -
J gene: TRBJ1-1
V gene: TRBV10-3
clone size: -
CDR3 length: 13
CDR3 protein: CAITGTWLSEAFF
CDR3 DNA: TGTGCCATCACCGGGACATGGTTGAGTGAAGCTTTCTTT

D gene: -
J gene: TRBJ1-2
V gene: TRBV5-6
clone size: -
CDR3 length: 12
CDR3 protein: CASSLSGFGYTF
CDR3 DNA: TGTGCCAGCAGCTTATCAGGGTTTGGCTACACCTTC

D gene: -
J gene: TRBJ2-1
V gene: TRBV6-1
clone size: -
CDR3 length: 15
CDR3 protein: CASSEGWAILNEQFF
CDR3 DNA: TGTGCCAGCAGTGAGGGTTGGGCTATCCTCAATGAGCAGTTCTTC

D gene: -
J gene: TRBJ2-7
V gene: TRBV6-1
clone size: -
CDR3 length: 15
CDR3 protein: CASSEHRTASYEQYF
CDR3 DNA: TGTGCCAGCAGTGAACACCGGACAGCCTCCTACGAGCAGTACTTC

D gene: -
J gene: TRBJ2-3
V gene: TRBV27
clone size: -
CDR3 length: 14
CDR3 protein: CASSDREATDTQYF
CDR3 DNA: TGTGCCAGCAGCGACAGGGAGGCCACAGATACGCAGTATTTT

D gene: -
J gene: TRBJ1-5
V gene: TRBV27
clone size: -
CDR3 length: 12
CDR3 protein: CASSLVGGAQHF
CDR3 DNA: TGTGCCAGCAGTTTGGTCGGGGGTGCCCAGCATTTT

D gene: TRBD1
J gene: TRBJ2-3
V gene: TRBV4-1
clone size: -
CDR3 length: 15
CDR3 protein: CASSPRQGVTDTQYF
CDR3 DNA: TGCGCCAGCAGCCCAAGACAGGGGGTGACAGATACGCAGTATTTT

D gene: TRBD1
J gene: TRBJ1-4
V gene: TRBV11-2
clone size: -
CDR3 length: 17
CDR3 protein: CASSLQGQGAANEKLFF
CDR3 DNA: TGTGCCAGCAGCCTGCAAGGACAGGGGGCCGCTAATGAAAAACTGTTTTTT

D gene: -
J gene: TRBJ1-2
V gene: TRBV9
clone size: once
CDR3 length: 14
CDR3 protein: CASSVAVAGEGYTF
CDR3 DNA: TGTGCCAGCAGCGTAGCTGTGGCAGGGGAAGGCTACACCTTC